The 20 T cell receptor beta chains in this list originate from one sample, sequenced in a study of shared clonotypes between healthy human individuals. The protocol was immunoSEQ multiplex PCR, while the TCRdb copy is restricted to in-frame clones and leaves out a portion. Of more than 850,000 clones in the sample, 75% to 80% were seen once. Sequenced input: memory CD4+ T cells from PBMCs. Subset noted: CD45RA-negative fraction. The receptors here all came from a man younger than 35 in good health. Some clones in this sample may be carry-over from other donors' samples.

This clone was seen a handful of times. The rearrangement joins TRBV10-3 to TRBJ1-1, with 7 bases fitting TRBD1. From germline, CDR1 is ENHRY and CDR2 SYGVKD. V trimming: 6 bases; J trimming: 7 bases; junction bases outside the gene matches: 5. The CDR3 spans 12 residues. As DNA, the CDR3 is TGTGCCATCAGAGGGACAGAGTTTGAAGCTTTCTTT. Protein product: CAIRGTEFEAFF.

This rearrangement joins TRBV10-3 to TRBJ2-1; D is uncertain. The CDR3 is 19 amino acids. The V end was cut by 3 bases, the J end by 0 bases, with 21 bases between. In germline, CDR1 is ENHRY, CDR2 SYGVKD. DNA for the CDR3: TGTGCCATCAGTGATCGACGTGTGCGACATACCTCCTCCTACAATGAGCAGTTCTTC. Translating gives CAISDRRVRHTSSYNEQFF.

The gene calls are TRBV5-4 and TRBJ1-1, with 9 nucleotides matching TRBD1. CDR1 is SGHNT, CDR2 YYREEE, per germline (reference sequence). The junction had 2 bases not matched to a gene; V was cut back by 1 base and J by 1 base. This CDR3 region has 15 residues. CDR3 protein: CASSLRQGGNTEAFF. DNA of the CDR3: TGTGCCAGCAGCTTGAGACAGGGGGGGAACACTGAAGCTTTCTTT. Variable domain in full (rest from reference TRBV5-4 and TRBJ1-1): ETGVTQSPTHLIKTRGQQVTLRCSSQSGHNTVSWYQQALGQGPQFIFQYYREEENGRGNFPPRFSGLQFPNYSSELNVNALELDDSALYLCASSLRQGGNTEAFFGQGTRLTVV.

The V and J genes are TRBV6-1 and TRBJ1-2, with TRBD1 as a possible D gene (6 bases). The CDR3 contains 13 residues. Trimming removed 8 bases at V and 4 bases at J, with 14 bases between. Germline assignment: CDR1 MNHNS and CDR2 SASEGT. The CDR3 reads CASPKTTGYGYTF. CDR3 nucleotide sequence: TGTGCCAGCCCAAAAACGACAGGCTATGGCTACACCTTC.

This chain links TRBV5-5 with TRBJ1-5, with D possibly TRBD1 on 6 matching bases. V was trimmed by 4 bases and J by 2 bases, leaving 13 bases between them. Germline CDR1 and CDR2: SGHKS and YYEKEE (reference sequence). The CDR3 has 15 residues. CDR3 region: CASSPGHAGNQPQHF. The DNA of the CDR3 is TGTGCCAGCAGCCCGGGACATGCGGGCAATCAGCCCCAGCATTTT.

V gene TRBV2 combines with J gene TRBJ1-5, with 7 positions matching TRBD1. Germline CDR1 is SNHLY and CDR2 is FYNNEI. The CDR3 contains 17 residues. Germline trimming cut 3 bases from V and 1 base from J; bases unmatched to any gene: 9. CDR3 region: CASSDRFGTVSNQPQHF. CDR3 bases: TGTGCCAGCAGTGATAGGTTTGGGACAGTAAGCAATCAGCCCCAGCATTTT.

This sequence joins TRBV7-2 and TRBJ2-2; D ambiguous. The CDR3 is 14 amino acids. The germline V gene has CDR1 SGHTA and CDR2 FQGNSA. V lost 7 bases and J 4 bases, leaving 13 bases between the germline ends. The CDR3 protein is CASNLMGSTGELFF. The CDR3 DNA reads TGTGCCAGCAACCTTATGGGTAGCACCGGGGAGCTGTTTTTT.

The chain joins TRBV30 to TRBJ2-3; 9 bases are shared with TRBD1. V gave up 4 bases and J gave up 3 bases; unmatched junction bases: 5. Germline CDR1 GTSNPN, CDR2 SVGIG (reference sequence). The CDR3 has 14 amino acids. The CDR3 sequence is CAWTGTGSTDTQYF. The CDR3 DNA reads as TGTGCCTGGACGGGGACAGGGAGTACAGATACGCAGTATTTT.

The chain has TRBV7-3 and TRBJ2-1, with TRBD2 identical over 14 bases. From germline, CDR1 is SGHTA and CDR2 FQGTGA. There are 18 residues in the CDR3. The V and J ends lost 1 base and 0 bases, in that order; junction bases with no gene match: 2. For the CDR3, the DNA is TGTGCCAGCAGCTTAAAAGGACTAGCGGGAGGCTCCTACAATGAGCAGTTCTTC. Amino acids: CASSLKGLAGGSYNEQFF.

As for this clone: Other DNA sequences in this sample translate to the same CDR3. The chain has TRBV5-1 and TRBJ2-2; 7 bases line up with TRBD2. Germline lookup yields CDR1 SGHRS and CDR2 YFSETQ. V lost 2 bases to trimming and J lost 5 bases; unmatched junction nucleotides: 3. The CDR3 is made up of 14 amino acids. CDR3 coding DNA: TGCGCCAGCAGCTTCCCGGGGGGTACCGGGGAGCTGTTTTTT. It specifies CASSFPGGTGELFF.

About this clone: The sample contains more than one DNA sequence encoding this CDR3. This chain connects TRBV5-4 to TRBJ2-5, with 13 bases matching TRBD2. The CDR3 is made up of 16 amino acids. Germline loops: CDR1 SGHNT, CDR2 YYREEE (reference sequence). Trimming at V came to 1 base and at J to 5 bases, leaving 5 bases not matched to a gene. This chain's CDR3 is CASSLRTSGSGETQYF. DNA for the CDR3: TGTGCCAGCAGCTTGCGGACTAGCGGGAGCGGGGAGACCCAGTACTTC.

For this clone: Within the sample, other DNA sequences also encode this same CDR3. The chain carries TRBV20-1 and TRBJ2-5; D gene ambiguous. The CDR3 is made up of 11 amino acids. Trimming pared 0 bases from V and 6 bases from J, leaving 5 bases between. Germline assignment: CDR1 DFQATT and CDR2 SNEGSKA (reference sequence). CDR3 bases: TGCAGTGCTAGAGATCTTCAGACCCAGTACTTC. Amino acids: CSARDLQTQYF.

This chain uses TRBV6-6 with TRBJ2-3, with TRBD1 identical over 9 bases. With 7 bases clipped from V and 4 bases from J, the junction kept 6 bases outside the gene matches. This CDR3 has 14 residues. The germline gives CDR1 MNHNY, CDR2 SVGAGI (reference sequence). The CDR3 coding sequence is TGTGCCAGCACTACAACAGGGGGCGCAGATACGCAGTATTTT. Encoded protein: CASTTTGGADTQYF.

This clone showed up just once. The J gene is TRBJ1-2, the V gene TRBV5-1; TRBD1 is a possible D gene (6 bases). CDR3 length equals 13 residues. V dropped 5 bases and J dropped 8 bases, with 16 bases sitting between them. Germline V lookup: CDR1 SGHRS, CDR2 YFSETQ. CDR3: CASSSGGAGGYTF. In nucleotides, the CDR3 is TGCGCCAGCAGTAGCGGGGGCGCGGGAGGCTACACCTTC. Combining the CDR3 with reference TRBV5-1 and TRBJ1-2 gives the whole variable domain KAGVTQTPRYLIKTRGQQVTLSCSPISGHRSVSWYQQTPGQGLQFLFEYFSETQRNKGNFPGRFSGRQFSNSRSEMNVSTLELGDSALYLCASSSGGAGGYTFGSGTRLTVV.

The genes are TRBV4-3 and TRBJ2-2, with 8 bases lining up with TRBD1. This CDR3 is 15 amino acids long. V dropped 1 base and J dropped 4; count of bases not matched to a gene: 2. Per the germline V gene, CDR1 is LGHNA and CDR2 is YSLEER. This chain's CDR3 is CASSQAQGATGELFF. The CDR3 region has the DNA TGCGCCAGCAGCCAAGCGCAGGGGGCCACCGGGGAGCTGTTTTTT.

The chain couples TRBV28 to TRBJ2-3; TRBD2 matches 12 bases. Germline CDR1 MDHEN, CDR2 SYDVKM. This CDR3 region has 16 residues. With 9 bases clipped from V and 4 bases from J, the junction kept 11 bases outside the gene matches. CDR3 amino acids: CASLRTSGTVSDTQYF. The CDR3 DNA follows: TGTGCCAGTTTACGGACTAGCGGGACGGTATCAGATACGCAGTATTTT.

The genes are TRBV30 and TRBJ1-2, with 10 bases identical to TRBD1. CDR3 length: 11 amino acids. CDR1 is GTSNPN, CDR2 SVGIG, per germline (reference sequence). The chain's CDR3 is CKTGGAQGYTF. The CDR3 nucleotides are TGTAAGACAGGGGGCGCGCAGGGCTACACCTTC.

The J gene is TRBJ2-7, the V gene TRBV28; TRBD2 matches 11 bases. Germline lookup yields CDR1 MDHEN and CDR2 SYDVKM. The CDR3 extends over 18 amino acids. V was clipped by 10 bases and J by 2 bases; unmatched bases: 19. The DNA for the CDR3 is TGTGCCACCAGAAGGGGGCGTCTAGCGGGAGGCCTGACCTACGAGCAGTACTTC. This codes for CATRRGRLAGGLTYEQYF.

Worth noting for this clone: The same CDR3 can be traced to other DNA sequences in this sample. This chain joins TRBV2 and TRBJ2-5; D remains ambiguous. Germline V CDR1 and CDR2: SNHLY, FYNNEI. Deletions cut 3 bases from V and 4 bases from J, with 6 bases between. The CDR3 has 12 residues. In DNA form, the CDR3 reads TGTGCCAGCAGTGAGGGCAGAGAGACCCAGTACTTC. Translation gives CASSEGRETQYF.

The J gene is TRBJ2-7, the V gene TRBV9; D is unresolved. The V gene's germline CDR1 is SGDLS and CDR2 YYNGEE. CDR3 length: 14 amino acids. Trimming left V 0 bases short and J 2 bases short, with 9 bases between. The CDR3 region has the DNA TGTGCCAGCAGCGTAGACGTCGGAACCTACGAGCAGTACTTC. This sequence encodes CASSVDVGTYEQYF.